This entry lists 8 T cell receptor beta chains sequenced from one sample in a study of early T cells in non-severe SARS-CoV-2 infection. TCRdb recomputed calls from the 5' RACE reads with MiXCR, one row per CDR3 protein. The sample lists 20,000 to 25,000 distinct CDR3 sequences; more than 4.5% were seen once. Sequenced: whole blood. The receptors here all came from an adult who was a healthcare worker with PCR-confirmed SARS-CoV-2 infection or an uninfected control (not recorded which).

There are many counts of this clonotype. This chain joins TRBV20-1 and TRBJ1-1; TRBD1 aligns across 8 bases. V lost 1 base and J lost 5; bases outside the gene matches: 6. CDR3 size: 14 residues. Germline V lookup: CDR1 DFQATT, CDR2 SNEGSKA (reference sequence). The CDR3 DNA follows: TGCAGTGCTAGAGCGGACAGGGTGAGGACTGAAGCTTTCTTT. Its translation: CSARADRVRTEAFF.

The chain joins TRBV20-1 to TRBJ2-7; 10 bases match TRBD1. The germline gives CDR1 DFQATT, CDR2 SNEGSKA (reference sequence). CDR3 length: 14 amino acids. With V trimmed by 3 bases and J by 7 bases, 9 bases remained unmatched. The CDR3 bases are TGCAGTGCTAGCCGGGACAGGGGAACGTGGGAGCAGTACTTC. Protein: CSASRDRGTWEQYF.

Many counts were recorded for this clonotype. The chain has TRBV29-1 and TRBJ2-2; 7 nucleotides align to TRBD2. Germline V CDR1 and CDR2: SQVTM, ANQGSEA. This CDR3 has 16 amino acids. The V and J ends lost 0 bases and 4 bases, in that order; junction bases with no gene match: 8. Here the CDR3 reads CSVEDRGELRTGELFF. CDR3 nucleotides: TGCAGCGTTGAAGATCGGGGGGAGCTTCGCACCGGGGAGCTGTTTTTT.

This clonotype was recorded many times. The DNA for the CDR3 is TGTGCCAGCACCCTGACAGGGAACTCCTACGAGCAGTACTTC. This sequence encodes CASTLTGNSYEQYF. The chain has TRBV9 and TRBJ2-7; TRBD1 aligns across 7 bases. This CDR3 has 14 amino acids. Germline values: CDR1 SGDLS, CDR2 YYNGEE. Trimming cost V 6 bases and J 0 bases; bases outside gene matches: 6.

This clonotype occurred many times. V is TRBV12-3 or TRBV12-4 and J is TRBJ2-1, with 10 bases aligning to TRBD2. The CDR3 sequence is 16 residues long. Losses at the gene ends were 1 base for V and 6 bases for J; bases not matched to a gene: 6. The CDR3: CASSLGLAGVSNEQFF. In DNA, the CDR3 is TGTGCCAGCAGTTTAGGGCTAGCGGGAGTGTCCAATGAGCAGTTCTTC.

The genes are TRBV4-1 and TRBJ1-1, with D perhaps TRBD1 (5 bases). With 4 bases removed from V and 6 bases from J, the gap between germline ends came to 12 bases. Germline V CDR1 and CDR2: MGHRA, YSYEKL. CDR3 length: 13 residues. This chain's CDR3 is CASSRGTSAEAFF. The CDR3 nucleotides read TGCGCCAGCAGCCGGGGCACAAGCGCTGAAGCTTTCTTT.

The V gene is TRBV24-1, the J gene TRBJ2-2; no definite D call. The CDR3 is 14 amino acids. The ends were cut back, 0 bases at V and 4 bases at J, with 5 bases in the middle. The germline V gene has CDR1 KGHDR and CDR2 SFDVKD. CDR3 DNA sequence: TGTGCCACCAGTGATTTGTCGCGCACCGGGGAGCTGTTTTTT. It codes for CATSDLSRTGELFF.

This clonotype has only a few counts. V gene TRBV4-1 combines with J gene TRBJ1-1; the D is unclear. This CDR3 is built from 13 residues. V lost 1 base to trimming and J lost 6 bases, with 9 bases between them. Germline values: CDR1 MGHRA, CDR2 YSYEKL. This chain's CDR3 is CASSQVPASEAFF. CDR3 nucleotides: TGCGCCAGCAGCCAAGTTCCGGCCTCTGAAGCTTTCTTT.